This T cell receptor (beta chain) came from a study of T cell repertoires in cytomegalovirus infection. One entry per CDR3 protein results from TCRdb running MiXCR on the reads. This table has some 920,000 distinct CDR3 sequences, roughly 30% appearing once. A note on this clonotype: The antigen is unknown.

The specimen was cultured CD8+ T cells from PBMCs, collected from culture after CMV antigen stimulation. This TCR was recovered from a human donor in good health (CMV status not recorded). Some clones in this sample may be carry-over from other donors' samples.

The CDR3: CASSYRETNWEKPQHF. CDR3 in DNA: TGTGCCAGCAGTTACCGGGAGACCAACTGGGAGAAGCCCCAGCATTTT. The rearrangement uses TRBV6-2 or TRBV6-3 and TRBJ1-5; no firm D call. Germline values: CDR1 MNHEY, CDR2 SVGEGT. V lost 2 bases and J lost 8, with 19 bases in between. This CDR3 comprises 16 residues.